This T cell receptor beta chain comes out of a study of CD8+CD57+ T cells in acquired aplastic anemia. This clonotype came up many times. Per the germline V gene, CDR1 is DFQATT and CDR2 is SNEGSKA (reference sequence). CDR3 length: 13 amino acids. The V segment lost 7 bases and the J segment 4 bases; nucleotides outside the gene matches: 6. Genomic DNA, the template, was used for profiling of the TCR beta VDJ and CDR3. Using its own MiXCR run on the reads, TCRdb lists one record per CDR3 protein. This table holds some 280,000 distinct CDR3 sequences, 50% to 70% found once. The sequence was collected from a human donor with severe aplastic anemia or a healthy control (not recorded which). The sample was sorted CD4+, CD8+, or CD8+CD57+ T cells (not recorded which) from PBMCs. This rearrangement joins TRBV20-1 to TRBJ1-1; 10 bases match TRBD1. The CDR3 DNA follows: TGCAGTGTCGGGGACAGGGGTGGCACTGAAGCTTTCTTT. Translated, it gives CSVGDRGGTEAFF.